These 10 T cell receptor beta chains were sequenced from one sample in a study of identical twins. TCRdb re-called the 5' RACE reads through MiXCR, storing one row per CDR3 protein. The data contain about 480,000 distinct CDR3 sequences, 11% to 15% of them singletons. The data were also submitted as part of a second study, on yellow fever vaccine responses in identical twins.

What was sequenced was CD4+ T cells sorted from blood. The receptors stem from a woman between 18 and 29 years old in good health.

This clonotype has just a few counts. The V gene is TRBV11-2, the J gene TRBJ2-7; 8 positions agree with TRBD2. The junction had 12 bases not matched to a gene; V was cut back by 1 base and J by 4 bases. The CDR3 runs 17 residues. From germline, CDR1 is SGHAT and CDR2 FQNNGV. CDR3 sequence: CASSLVVSGNVEYEQYF. CDR3 nucleotide sequence: TGTGCCAGCAGCTTAGTTGTTAGCGGGAATGTGGAATACGAGCAGTACTTC.

This clonotype was seen many times. This chain connects TRBV29-1 to TRBJ1-1; possible D gene TRBD1, 5 bases. The CDR3 length is 12 residues. Germline lookup yields CDR1 SQVTM and CDR2 ANQGSEA. V lost 4 bases, J lost 0 bases, and 6 bases lay in between. The CDR3 DNA follows: TGCAGCGTTGTCAGGGTGAACACTGAAGCTTTCTTT. Its protein is CSVVRVNTEAFF.

The V call is TRBV6-2 or TRBV6-3, the J call TRBJ2-7; 12 nucleotides agree with TRBD2. V shed 8 bases, J shed 3 bases, and the junction held 5 bases outside the gene matches. CDR3 length equals 14 residues. Germline values: CDR1 MNHEY, CDR2 SVGEGT. This CDR3 reads CASRLAGVDYEQYF. The DNA of the CDR3 is TGTGCCAGCCGACTAGCGGGAGTTGACTACGAGCAGTACTTC.

The table lists this clonotype with a few counts. This chain links TRBV27 with TRBJ2-7, with TRBD2 matching 10 bases. This CDR3 contains 15 residues. Looked up from germline, CDR1 is MNHEY and CDR2 is SMNVEV (reference sequence). The V gene end was trimmed by 2 bases and the J gene end by 2 bases; junction bases not matched to a gene: 3. The CDR3 DNA reads TGTGCCAGCAGTTTAACTAGCGGGAAACCCTACGAGCAGTACTTC. Translated: CASSLTSGKPYEQYF.

This clonotype has a handful of counts. The chain employs TRBV7-2 and TRBJ2-5; 12 positions agree with TRBD2. The ends lost 5 bases at V and 7 bases at J; junction bases unmatched: 14. The CDR3 length is 17 residues. Germline values: CDR1 SGHTA, CDR2 FQGNSA. The CDR3 bases are TGTGCCAGCAGCCAGGAACTAGCGGGAGGAGGGTGGGCGACCCAGTACTTC. Its translation is CASSQELAGGGWATQYF.

CDR3 in amino acids: CSVGGVNTGELFF. The CDR3, as DNA: TGCAGCGTTGGAGGGGTAAACACCGGGGAGCTGTTTTTT. The chain employs TRBV29-1 and TRBJ2-2, with D perhaps assigned TRBD1 or TRBD2 (5 bases each). V dropped 4 bases and J dropped 2 bases, with 8 bases sitting between them. The CDR3 consists of 13 residues. Germline CDR1 reads SQVTM; CDR2 reads ANQGSEA.

The rearrangement links TRBV3-1 to TRBJ2-1, with 13 bases identical to TRBD2. The germline gives CDR1 LGHDT, CDR2 YNNKEL (reference sequence). After removal of 3 bases from V and 9 bases from J, the junction contained 8 bases not matched to a gene. The CDR3 extends over 16 amino acids. The CDR3 DNA is TGTGCCAGCAGCCAGGTGACTAGCGGGGGGCCAGGTGAGCAGTTCTTC. Translated: CASSQVTSGGPGEQFF.

This clonotype occurred a few times. This sequence joins TRBV12-3 or TRBV12-4 and TRBJ1-1; maybe TRBD1 (5 bases). V dropped 7 bases and J dropped 0 bases, with 12 bases sitting between them. The CDR3 covers 14 residues. CDR3 in DNA: TGTGCCAGCATCCTGGGGGGGGTGAACACTGAAGCTTTCTTT. This gives the protein CASILGGVNTEAFF.

The rearrangement links TRBV5-1 to TRBJ2-7; 12 bases are shared with TRBD2. J was trimmed by 0 bases and V by 0 bases; bases with no gene match: 4. Germline V gene data show CDR1 as SGHRS and CDR2 as YFSETQ. The CDR3 length is 17 residues. The CDR3 spells CASSLGASGGASYEQYF. CDR3 sequence (DNA): TGCGCCAGCAGCTTGGGGGCTAGCGGGGGGGCCTCCTACGAGCAGTACTTC.

In its sample, this clonotype was seen a few times. The chain recombines TRBV20-1 with TRBJ2-7, with TRBD1 as a possible D gene (5 bases). This CDR3 contains 13 residues. The V and J ends lost 1 base and 5 bases respectively, with 12 bases between them. Per the germline V gene, CDR1 is DFQATT and CDR2 is SNEGSKA (reference sequence). Written as DNA, the CDR3 is TGCAGTGCTAGAGGCCAGGGTGAGGACGAGCAGTACTTC. Residues: CSARGQGEDEQYF.